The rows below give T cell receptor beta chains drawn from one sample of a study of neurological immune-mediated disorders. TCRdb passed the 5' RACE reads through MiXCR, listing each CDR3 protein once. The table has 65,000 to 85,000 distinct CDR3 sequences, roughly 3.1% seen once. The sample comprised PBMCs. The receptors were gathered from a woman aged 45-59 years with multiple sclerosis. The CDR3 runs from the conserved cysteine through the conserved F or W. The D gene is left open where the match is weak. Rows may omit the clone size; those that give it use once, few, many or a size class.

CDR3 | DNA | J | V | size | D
CASSASGSLRLTQYF | TGTGCCAGCAGTGCTAGCGGGAGTCTAAGGTTGACCCAGTACTTC | TRBJ2-5 | TRBV25-1 | many | TRBD2
CASSIGQGGSPLHF | TGTGCCAGTAGTATCGGGCAGGGTGGATCACCCCTCCACTTT | TRBJ1-6 | TRBV19 | NA | NA
CASKQDYNTEAFF | TGCGCCAGCAAACAGGACTACAACACTGAAGCTTTCTTT | TRBJ1-1 | TRBV5-1 | NA | NA
CSARTQLAGEVDEQFF | TGCAGTGCTAGAACTCAACTAGCGGGAGAAGTTGATGAGCAGTTCTTC | TRBJ2-1 | TRBV20-1 | many | TRBD2
CASRNTGELFF | TGTGCCAGCAGGAACACCGGGGAGCTGTTTTTT | TRBJ2-2 | TRBV6-5 | many | NA
CASSLAGLGGELFF | TGTGCCAGCAGCTTAGCAGGGCTCGGCGGGGAGCTGTTTTTT | TRBJ2-2 | TRBV7-9 | many | NA
CASSQDTRGFRETQYF | TGTGCCAGCAGCCAAGATACCAGGGGGTTTAGGGAGACCCAGTACTTC | TRBJ2-5 | TRBV4-2 | many | TRBD1
CASSSWGGGYNEQFF | TGTGCCAGCAGCTCCTGGGGCGGGGGCTACAATGAGCAGTTCTTC | TRBJ2-1 | TRBV7-8 | NA | TRBD2
CASSTRNRGVGKLFF | TGTGCCAGCAGCACCAGGAACAGGGGTGTTGGAAAACTGTTTTTT | TRBJ1-4 | TRBV12-3/TRBV12-4 | NA | TRBD1
CSARDRGGAYVNEQYF | TGCAGTGCTAGAGATCGAGGGGGCGCTTACGTCAACGAGCAGTACTTC | TRBJ2-7 | TRBV20-1 | many | TRBD1
CASSQAFRGSYNEQFF | TGTGCCAGCAGCCAAGCTTTCCGGGGCTCCTACAATGAGCAGTTCTTC | TRBJ2-1 | TRBV4-2 | many | NA
CASIPGATNEQFF | TGTGCCAGCATCCCAGGAGCAACTAATGAGCAGTTCTTC | TRBJ2-1 | TRBV12-3/TRBV12-4 | many | NA
CASSLVENTEAFF | TGTGCCAGCAGCTTAGTGGAGAACACTGAAGCTTTCTTT | TRBJ1-1 | TRBV7-2 | many | NA
CASSLSGLADNTGELFF | TGTGCCAGCAGCCTCTCAGGCCTAGCGGATAACACCGGGGAGCTGTTTTTT | TRBJ2-2 | TRBV6-5 | many | TRBD2
CASSLRGADTQYF | TGTGCCAGCAGCTTACGGGGGGCAGATACGCAGTATTTT | TRBJ2-3 | TRBV7-2 | many | TRBD2
CASSPFSEGEETGELFF | TGTGCCAGCAGCCCCTTTTCAGAGGGGGAAGAGACCGGGGAGCTGTTTTTT | TRBJ2-2 | TRBV4-2 | many | NA
CATSVSSVETQYF | TGTGCCACCAGTGTATCGAGCGTTGAGACCCAGTACTTC | TRBJ2-5 | TRBV24-1 | many | NA
CASSYSPQATNSPLHF | TGTGCCAGCAGTTACTCGCCTCAGGCTACTAATTCACCCCTCCACTTT | TRBJ1-6 | TRBV6-5 | many | NA
CASSKDSGENIQYF | TGCGCCAGCAGCAAAGACAGTGGTGAAAACATTCAGTACTTC | TRBJ2-4 | TRBV5-1 | many | NA
CASSPTQGATYGNTIYF | TGTGCCAGCTCACCAACACAGGGGGCTACCTATGGAAACACCATATATTTT | TRBJ1-3 | TRBV18 | NA | TRBD1
CSAHSGTGLEKLFF | TGCAGTGCTCACTCTGGCACGGGATTAGAAAAACTGTTTTTT | TRBJ1-4 | TRBV20-1 | NA | NA
CASSERQGTEAFF | TGTGCCAGCAGCGAAAGACAGGGCACTGAAGCTTTCTTT | TRBJ1-1 | TRBV7-3 | many | TRBD1
CASSYSSRANSGNTIYF | TGTGCCAGCAGTTACTCGAGCCGGGCGAACTCTGGAAACACCATATATTTT | TRBJ1-3 | TRBV6-5 | few | NA
CSAENGLAGTDTQYF | TGCAGTGCAGAGAACGGGCTAGCGGGCACAGATACGCAGTATTTT | TRBJ2-3 | TRBV20-1 | many | TRBD2
CASSLRQDTGELFF | TGTGCCAGCAGCTTACGACAGGATACCGGGGAGCTGTTTTTT | TRBJ2-2 | TRBV7-3 | many | NA
CASSFQKGRPYQETQYF | TGTGCCAGCAGCTTCCAGAAGGGACGGCCGTACCAAGAGACCCAGTACTTC | TRBJ2-5 | TRBV7-6 | many | NA
CSSSDGREYQETQYF | TGCAGTTCAAGTGACGGGAGGGAGTACCAAGAGACCCAGTACTTC | TRBJ2-5 | TRBV20-1 | many | TRBD2
CASSLQGGGNQPQHF | TGTGCCAGCAGCTTACAGGGTGGGGGCAATCAGCCCCAGCATTTT | TRBJ1-5 | TRBV7-9 | many | NA
CASSLSGAIDTQYF | TGTGCCAGCAGCCTCTCCGGGGCCATAGATACGCAGTATTTT | TRBJ2-3 | TRBV7-8 | many | NA
CASSQDVIGIQGRENQYF | TGTGCCAGCAGCCAAGATGTCATCGGGATCCAAGGGAGGGAGAACCAGTACTTC | TRBJ2-5 | TRBV3-1 | few | TRBD2